The 22 T cell receptor beta chains presented below share a single source sample, sequenced in a study of blood T cell repertoires in COVID-19 (dated by TCRdb to the early 2020s). The method was the immunoSEQ multiplex PCR assay. Imported from immuneACCESS, the table was reduced by TCRdb to in-frame sequences with V and J called. These copies leave out some clones; in studies compared against another copy, an unresolved V gene accounts for under half, and the cause of the remainder is not known. This sample lists 200,000 or so clones; about 85% were detected once. The top ten constitute 1.5% to 2% of the sample. Sequencing used peripheral blood. Receptors were obtained from a man aged 65 to 85 with acute or convalescent COVID-19.

V is TRBV5-1 and J is TRBJ1-3; 8 nucleotides agree with TRBD1. The V segment lost 4 bases and the J segment 2 bases; nucleotides outside the gene matches: 8. Germline CDR1 and CDR2: SGHRS and YFSETQ. The CDR3 sequence is 16 residues long. Here the CDR3 reads CASSPWTGLAGNTIYF. The CDR3 DNA follows: TGCGCCAGCAGCCCCTGGACAGGGCTTGCTGGAAACACCATATATTTT.

The chain carries TRBV28 and TRBJ2-3; 8 bases agree with TRBD2. V lost 5 bases, J lost 6 bases, and 13 bases stayed unmatched. The length of the CDR3 is 16 residues. Germline V gives CDR1 MDHEN, CDR2 SYDVKM. The chain's CDR3 is CASSPLNGRAADTQYF. CDR3 coding DNA: TGTGCCAGCAGTCCCCTTAACGGGAGGGCCGCGGATACGCAGTATTTT.

The chain joins TRBV6-2 or TRBV6-3 to TRBJ1-1; TRBD1 is a possible D gene (6 bases). This CDR3 region has 14 residues. The V end lost 2 bases, the J end lost 8 bases, and 15 bases lay between the germline ends. CDR1 and CDR2 from the germline V gene are MNHEY and SVGEGT. CDR3 in amino acids: CASSYPLGGAEAFF. CDR3 nucleotides: TGTGCCAGCAGTTACCCCCTGGGGGGGGCGGAAGCTTTCTTT.

In DNA, the CDR3 is TGTGCCAGCAGTTACACGACAGGCCACGAGCAGTACTTC. It is translated as CASSYTTGHEQYF. The V gene is TRBV6-5, the J gene TRBJ2-7; D is possibly TRBD1 (6 bases). The V and J ends lost 2 bases and 5 bases respectively, with 10 bases between them. The CDR3 spans 13 residues. Germline V CDR1 and CDR2: MNHEY, SVGAGI.

The CDR3 nucleotides are TGTGCCAGCAGCTCGGGGGGAGGGAGTCCTAATGAGCAGTTCTTC. Translating it yields CASSSGGGSPNEQFF. This sequence joins TRBV11-3 and TRBJ2-1, with 7 bases lining up with TRBD2. With V trimmed by 4 bases and J by 7 bases, 10 bases remained unmatched. Germline V gene lookup returns CDR1 SGHNT and CDR2 YENEEA. The CDR3 extends over 15 amino acids.

The chain is built from TRBV28 and TRBJ1-4, with 8 bases identical to TRBD1. In germline, CDR1 is MDHEN, CDR2 SYDVKM. V lost 3 bases and J lost 3; bases outside the gene matches: 6. The CDR3 has 16 residues. DNA for the CDR3: TGTGCCAGCAGTTTTCGGCAGGGGGCCGCTAATGAAAAACTGTTTTTT. Amino acids: CASSFRQGAANEKLFF.

V and J are TRBV3-1 (or the pseudogene TRBV3-2) and TRBJ1-1; the D is unclear. From germline, CDR1 is LGHDT and CDR2 YNNKEL (reference sequence). The CDR3 is 12 amino acids. V gave up 5 bases and J gave up 0 bases, with 4 bases separating them. Written as DNA, the CDR3 is TGTGCCAGCAGCGCAGTGAACACTGAAGCTTTCTTT. It translates to CASSAVNTEAFF.

J is TRBJ2-3 and V is TRBV27; tentatively, D is TRBD2 (7 bases). Deletions cut 2 bases from V and 2 bases from J, with 11 bases between. The CDR3 is made up of 15 amino acids. The V gene's germline CDR1 is MNHEY and CDR2 SMNVEV (reference sequence). Here the CDR3 reads CASSLVGGVTDTQYF. In nucleotides, the CDR3 is TGTGCCAGCAGTTTAGTAGGGGGGGTCACAGATACGCAGTATTTT.

CDR3 residues: CSALGVYEQYF. CDR3 nucleotide sequence: TGCAGTGCTCTAGGAGTTTACGAGCAGTACTTC. The rearrangement joins TRBV20-1 to TRBJ2-7, with D hard to call. The ends were cut back, 5 bases at V and 4 bases at J, with 9 bases in the middle. The CDR3 sequence is 11 residues long. CDR1 and CDR2 from the germline V gene are DFQATT and SNEGSKA (reference sequence).

The J gene is TRBJ2-5, the V gene TRBV19, with 8 positions matching TRBD2. V lost 8 bases, J lost 3 bases, and 8 bases stayed unmatched. In germline, CDR1 is LNHDA, CDR2 SQIVND (reference sequence). This CDR3 is built from 14 residues. CDR3 coding DNA: TGTGCCAGTGGAAAGGGACTAGTGGAAGAGACCCAGTACTTC. Amino acid sequence: CASGKGLVEETQYF.

V usage is TRBV6-5 and J usage is TRBJ1-2; TRBD1 matches 8 bases. Germline V CDR1 and CDR2: MNHEY, SVGAGI. CDR3 size: 16 residues. V lost 4 bases and J lost 0; bases outside the gene matches: 7. CDR3 amino acids: CASSSPGTGTNYGYTF. In DNA form, the CDR3 reads TGTGCCAGCAGTTCACCCGGGACAGGCACTAACTATGGCTACACCTTC.

The J gene is TRBJ2-2, the V gene TRBV19, with D hard to call. The CDR3 is 15 amino acids. V lost 5 bases, J lost 0 bases, and 10 bases lay in between. Germline V gene lookup returns CDR1 LNHDA and CDR2 SQIVND (reference sequence). The CDR3 here is CASSLQHSNTGELFF. CDR3 nucleotides: TGTGCCAGTAGTTTACAGCATTCGAACACCGGGGAGCTGTTTTTT.

The chain's CDR3 is CASSLRSAGGYYEQYF. As DNA, the CDR3 is TGTGCCAGCAGCTTAAGGTCGGCAGGGGGCTACTACGAGCAGTACTTC. The chain joins TRBV11-2 to TRBJ2-7; 8 positions agree with TRBD1. The CDR3 sequence is 16 residues long. The J segment lost 3 bases and the V segment lost 2 bases, leaving 9 bases of the junction unmatched. The germline gives CDR1 SGHAT, CDR2 FQNNGV. The full variable domain, completed using reference TRBV11-2 and TRBJ2-7, is EAGVAQSPRYKIIEKRQSVAFWCNPISGHATLYWYQQILGQGPKLLIQFQNNGVVDDSQLPKDRFSAERLKGVDSTLKIQPAKLEDSAVYLCASSLRSAGGYYEQYFGPGTRLTVT.

The chain employs TRBV15 and TRBJ1-5; 7 positions agree with TRBD1. V trimming: 4 bases; J trimming: 3 bases; junction bases outside the gene matches: 12. This CDR3 is built from 17 residues. The germline V gene has CDR1 LNHNV and CDR2 YYDKDF (reference sequence). In nucleotides, the CDR3 is TGTGCCACCAGCAAAGCCATACAGGGGAGTCACAATCAGCCCCAGCATTTT. Translating gives CATSKAIQGSHNQPQHF.

V gene TRBV28 combines with J gene TRBJ2-7; 12 bases fit TRBD1. CDR1 and CDR2 (germline): MDHEN, SYDVKM. V lost 6 bases and J lost 6; bases outside the gene matches: 12. The CDR3 extends over 16 amino acids. CDR3 nucleotide sequence: TGTGCCAGCAGCCCACCCGGGACAGGGGGCAAGGTCGAGCAGTACTTC. Its translation: CASSPPGTGGKVEQYF.

The chain's CDR3 is CASSPDRGGYNEQFF. The DNA for the CDR3 is TGTGCCAGCAGCCCCGACAGGGGGGGGTACAATGAGCAGTTCTTC. V gene TRBV7-3 combines with J gene TRBJ2-1; 9 bases align to TRBD1. CDR3 length equals 15 residues. CDR1 SGHTA and CDR2 FQGTGA come from the germline V gene. With 5 bases clipped from V and 4 bases from J, the junction kept 6 bases outside the gene matches.

The chain combines TRBV6-2 or TRBV6-3 with TRBJ2-1; 8 bases match TRBD1. V dropped 4 bases and J dropped 6; count of bases not matched to a gene: 8. The CDR3 is 15 residues long. Germline CDR1 MNHEY, CDR2 SVGEGT. The CDR3, as DNA: TGTGCCAGCAGTTTACGGGACAGGAGTCCCAATGAGCAGTTCTTC. The encoded protein is CASSLRDRSPNEQFF.

The J gene is TRBJ1-6, the V gene TRBV4-2; D gene uncertain. Germline assignment: CDR1 LGHNA and CDR2 YNFKEQ. The CDR3 contains 13 residues. Between the trimmed V and J ends, which lost 1 base and 9 bases, there was a span of 7 bases. The CDR3 region is CASSQVYSSPLHF. Written as DNA, the CDR3 is TGTGCCAGCAGCCAAGTATACAGTTCACCCCTCCACTTT.

The chain uses TRBV3-1 (or the pseudogene TRBV3-2) and TRBJ2-4, with a possible D match to TRBD1 (8 bases). CDR3 length: 14 amino acids. Germline V gene sequence: CDR1 LGHDT, CDR2 YNNKEL (reference sequence). With 2 bases removed from V and 10 bases from J, the gap between germline ends came to 15 bases. Here the CDR3 reads CASSQQGQGGIQYF. For the CDR3, the DNA is TGTGCCAGCAGCCAACAAGGACAGGGAGGGATTCAGTACTTC.

The CDR3: CASSPGRSGANVLTF. CDR3 bases: TGCGCCAGCAGCCCTGGGCGCTCTGGGGCCAACGTCCTGACTTTC. This chain uses TRBV4-3 with TRBJ2-6, with no clear D. The CDR3 loop spans 15 amino acids. Germline CDR1 is LGHNA and CDR2 is YSLEER. Trimming left V 4 bases short and J 0 bases short, with 7 bases between.

J is TRBJ2-7 and V is TRBV5-6; 7 nucleotides line up with TRBD1. CDR3 length equals 13 residues. Germline V lookup: CDR1 SGHDT, CDR2 YYEEEE. V lost 2 bases, J lost 2 bases, and 1 base stayed unmatched. The CDR3 nucleotides are TGTGCCAGCAGCTTTCAGGGGGCCTACGAGCAGTACTTC. The encoded protein is CASSFQGAYEQYF.

V usage is TRBV7-9 and J usage is TRBJ1-2; 10 bases map to TRBD1. The CDR3 spans 14 residues. Germline V gene data show CDR1 as SEHNR and CDR2 as FQNEAQ (reference sequence). With 2 bases clipped from V and 6 bases from J, the junction kept 3 bases outside the gene matches. CDR3 amino acids: CASSLSGTGDGYTF. CDR3 in DNA: TGTGCCAGCAGCTTATCCGGGACAGGGGATGGCTACACCTTC.